This T cell receptor beta chain was found in a study of blood T cell repertoires in COVID-19 (dated by TCRdb to about 2020). Regarding the study in general: Samples covering the acute and convalescent phases of COVID-19 were provided by collaborators in the United States, Italy and Spain. The prospective study material was composed of cDNA or gDNA derived from T cells, B-cell-depleted T cells, or PBMCs. Subjects who had been exposed to COVID-19, were actively infected with it, or had recovered from it provided the deeply sampled blood TCRbeta repertoires that made up the dataset. The repertoires were made available in a free public database intended to serve as a resource for research on the immune response to SARS-CoV-2. Samples were obtained from the ongoing ImmuneRACE study (first 160 participants) and from 1,254 subjects provided by 6 global collaborators. The sample metadata nearly always contained a de-identified subject ID, COVID-19 status, age in years and sex. HLA class I and class II types, where available, came from metadata supplied by the sample provider rather than from assay-based typing.

The immunoSEQ Assay, a bias-controlled multiplex PCR, was used to amplify TCRbeta CDR3 regions from genomic DNA. On the study's bioinformatics: Nucleated cell counts per sample were estimated from amplification of reference gene primers within the assay. To quantify the absolute abundance of each unique TCRbeta CDR3 rearrangement, sequence reads were collapsed and filtered. For each sample, productive Simpson clonality was calculated by taking the square root of Simpson's diversity index across productive rearrangements. TCRdb mirrors the immuneACCESS table, restricted to in-frame sequences. Some clones are absent from its copies; in checked studies, under half trace to an unresolved V gene, and the reason for the others is unknown. The DNA gave D and trimming, while V, J and clone size come from that table. Within this sample are some 66,000 clones, with roughly nine tenths of them counted one time only. The ten largest clones capture under 8.5% of the sample.

In the germline V gene, CDR1 corresponds to MNHEY and CDR2 to SVGAGI. The CDR3 starts with the cysteine, ends with the phenylalanine, and has 14 residues. CDR3 DNA is the only sequence kept; it has 42 bases, read in frame from the first base. V is pruned by 6 bases and J by 6 bases, leaving 8 bases of the junction without a gene match. As to this clone: Its antigen target is currently unknown. No base quality values were provided; no much bigger clone lies one nucleotide off.

Overall results and qualifications from the work: The amount of clinical and demographic metadata varied by source and participant and was provided uncurated.

The collaborating institutions used their own protocols to collect whole blood in K2EDTA tubes. For TCRbeta analysis, collaborator samples were shipped as frozen whole blood, as isolated PBMCs, or as DNA extracted from either sample type. The sample taken for sequencing was peripheral blood. The V and J segments used are TRBV6-5 and TRBJ1-2; TRBD1 lines up with 9 middle nucleotides. The clonotype originates from a human donor in a cohort sampled during active COVID-19. Read as DNA, the sequence is TGTGCCAGCAGCAGGGACAGGGTAAACCATGGCTACACCTTC. Translation gives CASSRDRVNHGYTF.